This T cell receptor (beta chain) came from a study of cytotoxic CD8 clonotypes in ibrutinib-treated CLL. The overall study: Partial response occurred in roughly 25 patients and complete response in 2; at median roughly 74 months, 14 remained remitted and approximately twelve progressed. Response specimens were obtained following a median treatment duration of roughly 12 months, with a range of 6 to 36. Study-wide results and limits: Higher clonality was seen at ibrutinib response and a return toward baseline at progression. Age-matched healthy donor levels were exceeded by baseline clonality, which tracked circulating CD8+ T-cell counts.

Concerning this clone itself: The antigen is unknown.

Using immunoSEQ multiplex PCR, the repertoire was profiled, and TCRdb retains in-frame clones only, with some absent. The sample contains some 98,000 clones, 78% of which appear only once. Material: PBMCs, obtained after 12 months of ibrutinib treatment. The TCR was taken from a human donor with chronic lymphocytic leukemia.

The CDR3 is CASSTGRPPTLQTQYF. The CDR3 region has the DNA TGTGCCAGCAGCACTGGTAGACCCCCCACCTTACAGACCCAGTACTTC. This sequence joins TRBV9 and TRBJ2-5; D is undetermined. CDR3 length equals 16 residues. Germline-derived CDR1 and CDR2 are SGDLS and YYNGEE. Trimming took off 4 bases at V and 6 bases at J, with 22 bases between the two ends. The full variable domain, with the rest looked up from reference TRBV9 and TRBJ2-5, is DSGVTQTPKHLITATGQRVTLRCSPRSGDLSVYWYQQSLDQGLQFLIQYYNGEERAKGNILERFSAQQFPDLHSELNLSSLELGDSALYFCASSTGRPPTLQTQYFGPGTRLLVL.